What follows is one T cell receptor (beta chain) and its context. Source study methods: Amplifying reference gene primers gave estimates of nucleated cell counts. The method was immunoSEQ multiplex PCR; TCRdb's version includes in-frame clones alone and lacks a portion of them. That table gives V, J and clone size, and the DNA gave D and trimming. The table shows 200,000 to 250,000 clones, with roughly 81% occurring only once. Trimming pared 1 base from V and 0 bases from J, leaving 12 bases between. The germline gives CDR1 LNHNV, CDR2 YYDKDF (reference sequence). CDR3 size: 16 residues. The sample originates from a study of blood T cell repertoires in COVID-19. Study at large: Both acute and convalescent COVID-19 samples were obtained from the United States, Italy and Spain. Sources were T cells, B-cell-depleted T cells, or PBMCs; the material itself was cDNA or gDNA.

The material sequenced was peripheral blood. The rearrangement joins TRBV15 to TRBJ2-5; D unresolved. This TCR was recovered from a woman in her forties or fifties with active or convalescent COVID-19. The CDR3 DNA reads TGTGCCACCAGCAGAGGAAGCTTTACCCACCAAGAGACCCAGTACTTC. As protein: CATSRGSFTHQETQYF.